This paragraph reports one TCR beta chain. Antigen: not known. The sample originates from a study of T cell responses to AZD1222 COVID-19 vaccine. General observations from the study: Only a handful of AZD1222 recipients, six or seven in all, had baseline seropositivity. The study reported that nearly half of spike-specific TCRs target unmutated variant regions. Across spike, vaccine-associated CD4 TCRs were found, dominant at 160-218 and 743-854.

CDR1 is SGHRS and CDR2 is YFSETQ in the germline V gene. The V gene lost 6 bases and the J gene lost 2 bases, with 11 bases spanning the gap. The CDR3 consists of 13 residues. Sequenced by immunoSEQ multiplex PCR; TCRdb stores in-frame clones only, minus some. The top ten hold roughly 7.1% of the sample, which has 90,000 to 150,000 clones, around 89% seen once. This specimen consisted of peripheral blood, obtained 28 days after the second AZD1222 dose. This chain uses TRBV5-1 with TRBJ2-5; a weak D match, TRBD2 (5 bases). This TCR came from an adult who received the AZD1222 COVID-19 vaccine. The CDR3 here is CASTSGIQETQYF. CDR3 nucleotides: TGCGCCAGCACCTCGGGGATTCAAGAGACCCAGTACTTC.